The next 26 T cell receptor beta chains were all read from a single sample in a study of cytomegalovirus exposure and HLA in healthy donors. 13 Jbeta primers and 60 Vbeta primers were used for the PCR. TCRdb's copy holds only in-frame clones and misses some; the assay was immunoSEQ multiplex PCR. The profile shows 75,000 to 95,000 clones, 90% of them singletons. Source material: PBMCs. The receptor set was obtained from a young man in good health and CMV-seronegative.

The chain recombines TRBV13 with TRBJ2-5; unclear D gene. Per germline, CDR1 PRHDT and CDR2 FYEKMQ (reference sequence). The ends were cut back, 5 bases at V and 1 base at J, with 17 bases in the middle. This CDR3 spans 16 amino acids. The CDR3 protein is CASSATFAGPQETQYF. The DNA of the CDR3 is TGTGCCAGCAGCGCTACCTTCGCAGGCCCCCAAGAGACCCAGTACTTC.

The rearrangement uses TRBV15 and TRBJ2-1; D is perhaps TRBD2 (5 bases). The V and J ends lost 1 base and 4 bases respectively, with 11 bases between them. Per germline, CDR1 LNHNV and CDR2 YYDKDF (reference sequence). The CDR3 contains 15 residues. The CDR3 region is CATSRGLADYNEQFF. DNA for the CDR3: TGTGCCACCAGCAGAGGGCTAGCTGATTACAATGAGCAGTTCTTC.

This chain connects TRBV28 to TRBJ2-3; D might be TRBD2 (6 bases). CDR1 MDHEN and CDR2 SYDVKM come from the germline V gene. Between the trimmed V and J ends, which lost 7 bases and 8 bases, there was a span of 22 bases. There are 15 residues in the CDR3. The CDR3 region has the DNA TGTGCCAGCACTGGAGGGCGGGACCAATGGGGTACGCAGTATTTT. Translated, it gives CASTGGRDQWGTQYF.

The chain uses TRBV7-2 and TRBJ2-5; 7 bases fit TRBD2. The last part of the DNA fits TRBJ2-7 better; the J call may be wrong. CDR1 is SGHTA and CDR2 is FQGNSA in the germline V gene. The CDR3 is 15 residues long. CDR3 sequence: CASSGTSAAYYEQYF. For the CDR3, the DNA is TGTGCCAGCAGCGGTACTAGCGCGGCGTACTACGAGCAGTACTTC.

V gene TRBV28 combines with J gene TRBJ2-3, with 8 bases aligning to TRBD2. Trimming cost V 6 bases and J 3 bases; bases outside gene matches: 8. The CDR3 contains 15 residues. The germline V gene encodes CDR1 MDHEN and CDR2 SYDVKM. The CDR3 protein is CASSRGGVGTDTQYF. The CDR3 nucleotides are TGTGCCAGCAGCCGGGGGGGTGTGGGAACAGATACGCAGTATTTT.

The genes are TRBV27 and TRBJ2-5; D perhaps matches TRBD2 (6 bases). V was trimmed by 4 bases and J by 4 bases, leaving 13 bases between them. CDR3 length: 14 residues. The germline gives CDR1 MNHEY, CDR2 SMNVEV (reference sequence). The chain's CDR3 is CASSSNGTPETQYF. CDR3 DNA sequence: TGTGCCAGCAGTTCTAACGGGACTCCAGAGACCCAGTACTTC.

This sequence joins TRBV29-1 and TRBJ2-7, with 8 bases aligning to TRBD2. V lost 3 bases, J lost 1 base, and 2 bases stayed unmatched. Germline-derived CDR1 and CDR2 are SQVTM and ANQGSEA. There are 13 residues in the CDR3. The CDR3 DNA reads as TGCAGCGTTGAGACTAGCGCGTCCTACGAGCAGTACTTC. The encoded protein is CSVETSASYEQYF.

The chain links TRBV2 to TRBJ2-2, with 7 nucleotides matching TRBD1. The CDR3 consists of 15 residues. After removal of 7 bases from V and 0 bases from J, the junction contained 5 bases not matched to a gene. Germline V lookup: CDR1 SNHLY, CDR2 FYNNEI. The CDR3 loop is CASTYRGPNTGELFF. The CDR3 DNA is TGTGCCAGCACCTACAGGGGTCCGAACACCGGGGAGCTGTTTTTT.

The chain couples TRBV27 to TRBJ1-5; 8 bases agree with TRBD1. The length of the CDR3 is 19 residues. Germline V gives CDR1 MNHEY, CDR2 SMNVEV (reference sequence). The trim removed 6 bases at V and 5 bases at J, leaving 21 bases unmatched. CDR3 sequence (DNA): TGTGCCAGCAGACCGATCGGGACAGGCAAAACCCCAGGGCATCAGCCCCAGCATTTT. Protein: CASRPIGTGKTPGHQPQHF.

This clone was picked up one time. The J gene is TRBJ2-5, the V gene TRBV5-6; D may be TRBD2 (5 bases). The germline V gene encodes CDR1 SGHDT and CDR2 YYEEEE. Trimming stripped 4 bases from V and 7 bases from J, with 23 bases between. The CDR3 has 16 amino acids. The DNA of the CDR3 is TGTGCCAGCAGCGCCCCCCGATCTCGGGGTCTACGGACCCAGTACTTC. This gives the protein CASSAPRSRGLRTQYF. Full variable domain (missing parts from reference TRBV5-6 and TRBJ2-5): DAGVTQSPTHLIKTRGQQVTLRCSPKSGHDTVSWYQQALGQGPQFIFQYYEEEERQRGNFPDRFSGHQFPNYSSELNVNALLLGDSALYLCASSAPRSRGLRTQYFGPGTRLLVL.

The chain uses TRBV7-8 and TRBJ2-1, with 11 bases identical to TRBD2. V was pared by 6 bases and J by 9 bases, with 16 bases of the junction left unmatched. Looked up from germline, CDR1 is SGHVS and CDR2 is FQNEAQ. This CDR3 has 17 residues. Here the CDR3 DNA reads TGTGCCAGCAGATGGGGGGGCACTAGCGGGAGAGTGGGTGAGCAGTTCTTC. Translated, it gives CASRWGGTSGRVGEQFF.

This rearrangement joins TRBV4-3 to TRBJ2-2; a weak D match, TRBD2 (5 bases). Germline CDR1 LGHNA, CDR2 YSLEER. CDR3 length: 17 amino acids. Between the trimmed V and J ends, which lost 0 bases and 3 bases, there was a span of 14 bases. CDR3 loop: CASSQDRSGMDTGELFF. CDR3 DNA: TGCGCCAGCAGCCAAGATCGGTCCGGGATGGACACCGGGGAGCTGTTTTTT.

The V and J genes are TRBV29-1 and TRBJ2-7; D is possibly TRBD2 (6 bases). This CDR3 is 14 amino acids long. Germline V gene sequence: CDR1 SQVTM, CDR2 ANQGSEA. V was pared by 7 bases and J by 0 bases, with 16 bases between. The CDR3 sequence is CSAAGGVPSYEQYF. DNA of the CDR3: TGCAGCGCTGCCGGCGGGGTCCCCTCCTACGAGCAGTACTTC.

This chain joins TRBV28 and TRBJ1-6; D perhaps matches TRBD1 (6 bases). The length of the CDR3 is 17 residues. Germline-derived CDR1 and CDR2 are MDHEN and SYDVKM. The V gene lost 5 bases and the J gene lost 3 bases, with 17 bases spanning the gap. CDR3 sequence reads: CASSEMDRSVYNSPLHF. CDR3 nucleotide sequence: TGTGCCAGCAGTGAGATGGACAGATCCGTCTATAATTCACCCCTCCACTTT.

The rearrangement links TRBV28 to TRBJ1-6; no reliable D call. V lost 4 bases, J lost 14 bases, and 12 bases lay in between. This CDR3 has 12 residues. From germline, CDR1 is MDHEN and CDR2 SYDVKM. The CDR3 reads CASSSALGALHF. The DNA for the CDR3 is TGTGCCAGCAGTTCCGCCCTCGGGGCCCTCCACTTT.

The V call is TRBV28, the J call TRBJ2-7, with D perhaps matching TRBD2 (5 bases). CDR1 MDHEN and CDR2 SYDVKM come from the germline V gene. V shed 8 bases and J shed 4 bases, with 24 bases lying between them. The CDR3 is 16 residues long. This CDR3 reads CASSPWVSETRYEQYF. CDR3 bases: TGTGCCAGCTCCCCTTGGGTTAGCGAGACTCGATACGAGCAGTACTTC.

The rearrangement links TRBV7-3 to TRBJ2-1, with TRBD2 matching 10 bases. The J segment lost 2 bases and the V segment lost 2 bases, leaving 3 bases of the junction unmatched. In germline, CDR1 is SGHTA, CDR2 FQGTGA. The CDR3 spans 16 residues. This chain's CDR3 is CASSLGGTSAYNEQFF. As DNA, the CDR3 is TGTGCCAGCAGCTTAGGCGGGACTAGCGCCTACAATGAGCAGTTCTTC.

This clone was seen just once. At one of its ends the junction is not consistent with the germline gene, which may arise from a read error. This chain links TRBV7-7 with TRBJ2-2, with a weak D call TRBD2 (5 bases). The germline CDR1 and CDR2 sequences are SSHAT and FNYEAQ (reference sequence). This CDR3 is built from 14 residues. CDR3 protein: CASSLSGKTGELFF. The CDR3 DNA reads as TGTGCTAGCAGCTTATCCGGGAAGACCGGGGAGCTGTTTTTT.

J is TRBJ2-5 and V is TRBV28, with TRBD2 matching 8 bases. Judging by the DNA end, TRBJ2-7 fits better; the J call may be wrong. CDR1 MDHEN and CDR2 SYDVKM come from the germline V gene. The CDR3 is 15 residues long. CDR3 coding DNA: TGTGCCAGCAGTTTACCGGGGGGGGGTACCTACGAGCAGTACTTC. Residues: CASSLPGGGTYEQYF.

The chain employs TRBV7-6 and TRBJ2-3; TRBD2 is a possible D gene (6 bases). Germline lookup yields CDR1 SGHVS and CDR2 FNYEAQ. V gave up 1 base and J gave up 7 bases, with 15 bases separating them. The CDR3 loop spans 15 amino acids. CDR3 bases: TGTGCCAGCAGCTTAGAGCCTAGCGCGGGTTATACGCAGTATTTT. This translates into CASSLEPSAGYTQYF.

The CDR3, as DNA: TGTGCCAGCAGTCAGGGACAGTCCTACGAGCAGTACTTC. This codes for CASSQGQSYEQYF. The chain combines TRBV6-5 with TRBJ2-7; TRBD1 agrees at 7 bases. Trimming cost V 5 bases and J 1 base; bases outside gene matches: 2. The CDR3 runs 13 residues. Germline CDR1 MNHEY, CDR2 SVGAGI.

V and J are TRBV5-1 and TRBJ1-6; TRBD1 matches at 7 bases. Trimming cost V 4 bases and J 0 bases; bases outside gene matches: 10. Germline assignment: CDR1 SGHRS and CDR2 YFSETQ. This CDR3 comprises 18 residues. DNA of the CDR3: TGCGCCAGCAGCCCCACAGGACAGGCCCGCTCCTATAATTCACCCCTCCACTTT. Its protein is CASSPTGQARSYNSPLHF.

The chain employs TRBV6-5 and TRBJ2-7, with 8 bases matching TRBD2. The CDR3 consists of 15 residues. Trimming took 5 bases from V and 0 from J; bases not matched to a gene: 6. Germline lookup yields CDR1 MNHEY and CDR2 SVGAGI. The CDR3 is CASSREGSNSYEQYF. As DNA, the CDR3 is TGTGCCAGCAGTCGGGAGGGCTCCAACTCCTACGAGCAGTACTTC.

The chain is built from TRBV29-1 and TRBJ2-1; the D gene is possibly TRBD1 (6 bases). The CDR3 runs to 13 residues. The germline V gene has CDR1 SQVTM and CDR2 ANQGSEA. Trimming left V 6 bases short and J 8 bases short, with 17 bases between. The CDR3 DNA follows: TGCAGCGTCACAGGGAACTCGAGGGATGAGCAGTTCTTC. It codes for CSVTGNSRDEQFF.

This chain connects TRBV9 to TRBJ1-3; TRBD1 matches at 8 bases. With 0 bases clipped from V and 5 bases from J, the junction kept 10 bases outside the gene matches. CDR3 length: 17 amino acids. From germline, CDR1 is SGDLS and CDR2 YYNGEE. The CDR3 DNA reads TGTGCCAGCAGCGTAGGAGTACGACAGGGGAGGAGAAACACCATATATTTT. It translates to CASSVGVRQGRRNTIYF.

The rearrangement joins TRBV2 to TRBJ1-6; D uncertain. The CDR3 contains 16 residues. V dropped 4 bases and J dropped 0 bases, with 10 bases sitting between them. Germline assignment: CDR1 SNHLY and CDR2 FYNNEI. CDR3 region: CASSGGQSSYNSPLHF. CDR3 DNA: TGTGCCAGCAGTGGTGGCCAAAGCTCCTATAATTCACCCCTCCACTTT.